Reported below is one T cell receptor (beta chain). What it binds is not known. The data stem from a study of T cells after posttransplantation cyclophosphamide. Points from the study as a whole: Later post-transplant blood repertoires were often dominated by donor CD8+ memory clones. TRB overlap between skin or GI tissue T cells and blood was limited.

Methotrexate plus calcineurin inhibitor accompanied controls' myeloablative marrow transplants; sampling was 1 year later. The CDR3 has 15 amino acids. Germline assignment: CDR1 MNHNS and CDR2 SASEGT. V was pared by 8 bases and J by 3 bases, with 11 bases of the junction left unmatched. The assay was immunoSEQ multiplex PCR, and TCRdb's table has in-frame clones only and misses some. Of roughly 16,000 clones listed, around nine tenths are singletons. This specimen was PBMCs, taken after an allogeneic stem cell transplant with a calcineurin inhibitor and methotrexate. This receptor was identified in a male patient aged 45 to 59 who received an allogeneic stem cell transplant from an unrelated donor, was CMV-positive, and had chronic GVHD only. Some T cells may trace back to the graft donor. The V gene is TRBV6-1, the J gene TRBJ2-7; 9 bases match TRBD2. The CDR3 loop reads CASFAAGREGYEQYF. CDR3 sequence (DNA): TGTGCCAGCTTCGCCGCGGGGCGGGAGGGCTACGAGCAGTACTTC.